This T cell receptor (beta chain) appears in the sequencing data of a study of T cell responses to AZD1222 COVID-19 vaccine (dated by TCRdb to the early 2020s). At the level of the whole study: AZD1222 recipients given second doses at about 4 weeks or at about 12 weeks were pooled, since spike-specific TCR depth and breadth were not found to differ between the two schedules. A total of 230 or so trial participants underwent TCR sequencing, of whom about 200 received two doses of AZD1222 and approximately 25 received two doses of the MenACWY control vaccine. Trial participants were enrolled by age into 18-55, 56-69 and 70-plus year subgroups, with approximately 150, 28 and 58 TCR-sequenced participants respectively.

For this clone: This clone's antigen is unknown. No per-base quality is available; no much larger clone lies one base away.

The CDR3 regions of human TCRbeta chains were analyzed by immunosequencing. The original methods were these. Repertoire TCRs were matched against a reference library of SARS-CoV-2-specific TCRs generated with the MIRA antigen-specificity platform. Breadth was defined as the fraction of unique TCRs that were SARS-CoV-2-associated, and depth was defined as the fraction of total T cells that were SARS-CoV-2-associated. Using the MIRA data, every spike-specific TCR was mapped to the spike region that the TCR reacted to and assigned to either a CD4 or a CD8 class. Log10-transformed breadth and depth values were compared by one-way ANOVA with Sidak's multiple comparisons tests. In its TCRdb copy, this immuneACCESS table keeps in-frame sequences only and misses some clones. Where compared with another copy, unresolved V genes explain less than half of these, and the others have no known cause. That table gives V, J and clone size, and the DNA gave D and trimming. The sample data list approximately 70,000 clones, and about 83% of these were observed just once. Clones ranked in the top ten supply around 9.8% of the sample.

From cysteine to phenylalanine, the CDR3 is 15 amino acids long. The only DNA kept is the CDR3, 45 bases in frame from the first base. The germline V end is reduced by 0 bases and the J end by 7 bases; junction bases left unmatched: 9. For CDR1 and CDR2, the germline V gene lists SGHRS and YFSETQ. General study outcomes and caveats: Participants were mostly white British and included more females than males, and it was suggested by the authors that clonal diversity may have been underestimated. Because no day 14 peak-response samples were available, the repertoires could be characterized only after the peak T cell response. The 56-69-year group was small, and its depth increase did not reach significance, likely because of low power. The whole spike protein was spanned by vaccine-associated CD4 TCRs, and dominant responses were seen in regions 160-218 and 743-854. Only five to seven AZD1222 recipients were SARS-CoV-2 seropositive at baseline, limiting conclusions about previously exposed vaccinees. Nearly half of unique spike-specific TCRs reportedly recognized epitopes outside regions mutated in the B.1.351 and B.1.1.7 variants. After two AZD1222 doses, both the breadth and the depth of spike-specific TCRs were significantly higher than at day 0 and than in MenACWY recipients.

The time point tag for this specimen amounts to: baseline before first vaccination. Samples from vaccinated people were obtained from the UK trials COV001 and COV002, which included a single-blind randomized controlled phase 2/3 trial of AZD1222 (ChAdOx1 nCoV-19) in healthy adults. For TCRbeta chain sequencing, PBMC samples from trial participants were taken at day 0 and at day 28 after the second dose. This clonotype was obtained from an adult in good health. The chain couples TRBV5-1 to TRBJ1-2; 7 nucleotides in the junction match TRBD1. The material was peripheral blood, obtained on day 0 of AZD1222 vaccination. CDR3 region: CASSLVVGGSGGYTF. The sequenced DNA: TGCGCCAGCAGCTTGGTAGTAGGGGGCTCTGGTGGCTACACCTTC.